This T cell receptor (beta chain) was identified in a study of T cells in women clearing cervical HPV infection. At the level of the study: HLA type stays a possible confounder, typing being limited. Findings and limits, study-wide: CIN3+ cases had significantly higher TCR richness than controls; evenness did not differ.

Only in-frame clones appear in the TCRdb table, and some are missing; sequencing was by immunoSEQ multiplex PCR. The sample includes 30,000 to 45,000 clones. Trimming stripped 1 base from V and 7 bases from J, with 16 bases between. The CDR3 is made up of 16 amino acids. Germline V CDR1 and CDR2: SGHTA, FQGTGA. On this clone itself: The antigen remains unidentified. The read ends 3 residues early relative to the CDR3; the germline J gene fills the gap.

The chain uses TRBV7-3 and TRBJ2-2; D unclear. Sequences were obtained from blood buffy coat. This clonotype was sampled from a woman aged 18 to 69 with a cervical HPV16 infection that either progressed to CIN3+ or cleared (not recorded which). The part of the CDR3 DNA that was read is TGTGCCAGCAGCTTAAACCCCCTAGACGCATACGGGGAG. Translated: CASSLNPLDAYGE. The CDR3 reads in full as CASSLNPLDAYGELFF.